By sample share, the clone carrying this T cell receptor beta chain is medium-sized. TCRdb itself ran the PCR reads through MiXCR, one entry per CDR3 protein. The sample includes 7,100 or so distinct CDR3 sequences, 15% to 19% of them seen just once. This sample is drawn from a study of tumor-infiltrating lymphocytes in oesophageal squamous cell carcinoma. The sequenced sample was blood. This receptor was identified in a male donor with esophageal squamous cell carcinoma.

Here the CDR3 reads CASSLRGTGELFF. CDR3 nucleotide sequence: TGTGCCAGCAGCTTACGGGGGACCGGGGAGCTGTTTTTT. The rearrangement uses TRBV7-3 and TRBJ2-2; tentative D call: TRBD2 (6 bases). The V gene's germline CDR1 is SGHTA and CDR2 FQGTGA. This CDR3 region has 13 residues. The germline V and J ends were trimmed by 2 bases and 5 bases, with 6 bases remaining between them.